This T cell receptor beta chain was observed in a study of blood T cells in healthy people across ages. Germline-derived CDR1 and CDR2 are MNHEY and SMNVEV (reference sequence). The CDR3 contains 13 residues. Trimming removed 5 bases from V and 2 bases from J, with 4 bases in between. As regards this clonotype: Antigen specificity is unknown.

Healthy Caucasian individuals from Russia aged about 6 to 100 served as donors. Extractions gave at least 5 micrograms of total RNA per sample. Primers used in a second PCR of roughly 6 to 12 cycles were a sample-barcoded 5' primer and a J-beta primer mix. Through a template-switch adaptor with 12 random nucleotides, each cDNA molecule received a tag. Each CDR3 protein gets one entry after TCRdb re-called the 5' RACE reads with MiXCR. The repertoire holds under 2,000,000 distinct CDR3 sequences, with around half as singletons. General study points: Whereas aged donors had fewer naive CD4+ cells, long-lived donors had more of them and higher diversity.

Sequencing used blood. This chain connects TRBV27 to TRBJ2-6, with D uncertain. The source of this sequence is a woman in her thirties or forties in good health. CDR3 sequence reads: CASSTTGANVLTF. In DNA form, the CDR3 reads TGTGCCAGCAGTACAACTGGGGCCAACGTCCTGACTTTC.